Shown below are 19 T cell receptor beta chains from a single sample sequenced in a study of OX40 agonist ivuxolimab in advanced cancers. Library prep was done by the immunoSEQ multiplex PCR assay. The immuneACCESS repertoire file appears here via TCRdb, limited to in-frame rearrangements. These files lack a portion of the clones; in checked studies, under half of the deficit traces to unresolved V genes, and the cause of the others is not known. This sample gives roughly 86,000 clones in total; 80% to 95% of them show up just once. 1.1% of the sample rests with the top ten. Here the sequenced sample was CD4+ or CD8+ T cells sorted from blood, taken in a trial of the OX40 agonist ivuxolimab. Source of these receptors: an adult with an advanced solid tumor such as melanoma, head and neck, liver or kidney cancer.

The chain combines TRBV10-2 with TRBJ2-2; the D is unclear. The germline CDR1 and CDR2 sequences are WSHSY and SAAADI. CDR3 length: 13 residues. Trimming stripped 8 bases from V and 2 bases from J, with 9 bases between. This chain's CDR3 is CASQTQNTGELFF. CDR3 DNA sequence: TGCGCCAGCCAGACACAAAACACCGGGGAGCTGTTTTTT.

The chain couples TRBV6-5 to TRBJ2-5; 10 bases align to TRBD1. J lost 1 base, V lost 6 bases, and 2 bases had no gene match. CDR3 length: 14 amino acids. The germline CDR1 and CDR2 sequences are MNHEY and SVGAGI. CDR3 DNA sequence: TGTGCCAGCAGGACAGGGGGCATCCAAGAGACCCAGTACTTC. Its translation is CASRTGGIQETQYF.

In this sample, this clone turned up once. This sequence joins TRBV5-4 and TRBJ1-1; no firm D call. The germline CDR1 and CDR2 sequences are SGHNT and YYREEE (reference sequence). The CDR3 loop spans 14 amino acids. The V and J ends lost 4 bases and 2 bases respectively, with 12 bases between them. CDR3 residues: CASSRGEINTEAFF. The DNA for the CDR3 is TGTGCCAGCAGCAGAGGTGAGATTAACACTGAAGCTTTCTTT.

V usage is TRBV2 and J usage is TRBJ2-5; maybe TRBD2 (6 bases). Germline loops: CDR1 SNHLY, CDR2 FYNNEI. CDR3 length: 13 amino acids. Trimming left V 3 bases short and J 3 bases short, with 8 bases between. The CDR3 coding sequence is TGTGCCAGCAGTGAGGAGGGGAAAGAGACCCAGTACTTC. This translates into CASSEEGKETQYF.

V usage is TRBV27 and J usage is TRBJ2-7, with D tentatively TRBD1 or TRBD2 (5 bases each). This CDR3 has 14 residues. The germline V gene encodes CDR1 MNHEY and CDR2 SMNVEV (reference sequence). V gave up 6 bases and J gave up 5 bases, with 17 bases separating them. CDR3 in amino acids: CASSFEYRGDEQYF. CDR3 DNA: TGTGCCAGCAGCTTTGAATATCGGGGCGACGAGCAGTACTTC.

The rearrangement links TRBV7-2 to TRBJ2-3; a weak D match, TRBD2 (7 bases). This CDR3 has 16 residues. The V end lost 7 bases, the J end lost 5 bases, and 22 bases lay between the germline ends. In germline, CDR1 is SGHTA, CDR2 FQGNSA. The CDR3 region has the DNA TGTGCCAGCATCCGTCAGGGACTTAGGGGGGGAGATACGCAGTATTTT. Protein: CASIRQGLRGGDTQYF.

The rearrangement uses TRBV2 and TRBJ1-2, with TRBD1 matching over 9 bases. CDR1 and CDR2 from the germline V gene are SNHLY and FYNNEI. This CDR3 has 15 residues. J was trimmed by 8 bases and V by 6 bases; bases with no gene match: 13. The CDR3 sequence: CASRILNRGQRGYTF. The CDR3 DNA reads as TGTGCCAGCAGGATCTTAAACAGGGGGCAACGCGGCTACACCTTC.

The V gene is TRBV19, the J gene TRBJ1-2; TRBD1 matches 8 bases. J lost 7 bases, V lost 11 bases, and 9 bases had no gene match. CDR3 size: 12 residues. Germline V lookup: CDR1 LNHDA, CDR2 SQIVND (reference sequence). CDR3 residues: CAGLRTGFGYTF. The CDR3, as DNA: TGTGCCGGATTGAGGACAGGGTTTGGCTACACCTTC.

This sequence joins TRBV9 and TRBJ2-2, with D unresolved. The germline V and J ends were trimmed by 1 base and 6 bases, with 7 bases remaining between them. The CDR3 has 13 residues. Germline V gene lookup returns CDR1 SGDLS and CDR2 YYNGEE. Here the CDR3 DNA reads TGTGCCAGCAGCGTAACGGCGGCCGGGGAGCTGTTTTTT. Its translation is CASSVTAAGELFF.

In this sample, this clone turned up a few times. This chain connects TRBV27 to TRBJ2-7, with D perhaps matching TRBD2 (5 bases). V was clipped by 8 bases and J by 0 bases, with 23 bases between them. From germline, CDR1 is MNHEY and CDR2 SMNVEV (reference sequence). This CDR3 spans 17 amino acids. CDR3 nucleotide sequence: TGTGCCAGCGGTATAAGCGTGGGCGGGCGGAGCTCCTACGAGCAGTACTTC. It yields the protein CASGISVGGRSSYEQYF.

This clone has more than one count but fewer than ten. J is TRBJ2-1 and V is TRBV15, with a weak D call TRBD2 (6 bases). The CDR3 covers 16 residues. Germline V lookup: CDR1 LNHNV, CDR2 YYDKDF (reference sequence). Trimming pared 3 bases from V and 1 base from J, leaving 13 bases between. The CDR3 nucleotides are TGTGCCACCAGCAGGCCCACCGGGAGATCCTACAATGAGCAGTTCTTC. This translates into CATSRPTGRSYNEQFF.

The CDR3 here is CASSLDRIANYGYTF. DNA of the CDR3: TGTGCCAGCAGCCTCGACAGAATTGCTAACTATGGCTACACCTTC. The V call is TRBV5-4, the J call TRBJ1-2, with D perhaps matching TRBD1 (5 bases). Germline-derived CDR1 and CDR2 are SGHNT and YYREEE (reference sequence). Trimming stripped 4 bases from V and 0 bases from J, with 13 bases between. CDR3 size: 15 residues. The full variable domain, in which reference TRBV5-4 and TRBJ1-2 provide the parts outside the CDR3, is ETGVTQSPTHLIKTRGQQVTLRCSSQSGHNTVSWYQQALGQGPQFIFQYYREEENGRGNFPPRFSGLQFPNYSSELNVNALELDDSALYLCASSLDRIANYGYTFGSGTRLTVV.

The table lists this clone with a count of one. This chain connects TRBV5-1 to TRBJ2-7; 12 bases are a match to TRBD2. This CDR3 is built from 18 residues. The ends lost 3 bases at V and 0 bases at J; junction bases unmatched: 10. The germline CDR1 and CDR2 sequences are SGHRS and YFSETQ. CDR3 region: CASSSGLAGSSSSYEQYF. The CDR3 coding sequence is TGCGCCAGCAGCTCGGGACTAGCGGGCTCCTCAAGCTCCTACGAGCAGTACTTC.

This clone was recorded only once. The chain uses TRBV25-1 and TRBJ2-7; unclear D gene. CDR3 length: 14 residues. The V end lost 6 bases, the J end lost 0 bases, and 12 bases lay between the germline ends. Germline V gene sequence: CDR1 MGHDK, CDR2 SYGVNS. CDR3 region: CASRVLVSSYEQYF. CDR3 DNA sequence: TGTGCCAGCAGGGTTCTAGTAAGCTCCTACGAGCAGTACTTC.

V gene TRBV7-2 combines with J gene TRBJ2-7; TRBD2 matches 7 bases. Per germline, CDR1 SGHTA and CDR2 FQGNSA. J gave up 6 bases and V 5 bases, and 10 bases lay outside the gene matches. This CDR3 is built from 14 residues. The CDR3 sequence is CASSRGTISAEQYF. The CDR3 DNA reads as TGTGCCAGCAGCCGTGGGACTATAAGTGCCGAGCAGTACTTC.

This sequence joins TRBV19 and TRBJ2-3, with 16 positions matching TRBD2. The V gene's germline CDR1 is LNHDA and CDR2 SQIVND (reference sequence). CDR3 size: 18 residues. J was trimmed by 4 bases and V by 4 bases; bases with no gene match: 8. The CDR3 region has the DNA TGTGCCAGTAGTAGCGGGACTAGCGGGAGGGCCCGGTCAGATACGCAGTATTTT. It codes for CASSSGTSGRARSDTQYF.

The gene calls are TRBV18 and TRBJ1-1, with TRBD1 as a possible D gene (6 bases). The germline V and J ends were trimmed by 6 bases and 1 base, with 12 bases remaining between them. Germline V gene sequence: CDR1 KGHSH, CDR2 LQKENI. CDR3 length equals 14 residues. In DNA form, the CDR3 reads TGTGCCAGCTCCCGGGGGACACCGAACACTGAAGCTTTCTTT. Encoded protein: CASSRGTPNTEAFF.

The count of this clone is one. This sequence joins TRBV6-5 and TRBJ1-5; unclear D gene. V was clipped by 2 bases and J by 2 bases, with 7 bases between them. The CDR3 has 14 amino acids. Germline V lookup: CDR1 MNHEY, CDR2 SVGAGI. The CDR3 here is CASSYGRGNQPQHF. The CDR3 region has the DNA TGTGCCAGCAGTTACGGTAGGGGCAATCAGCCCCAGCATTTT.

The chain combines TRBV19 with TRBJ2-5; possible D gene TRBD1, 7 bases. Germline assignment: CDR1 LNHDA and CDR2 SQIVND (reference sequence). This CDR3 comprises 15 residues. V was shortened by 4 bases and J by 5 bases, with 17 bases between the two germline ends. The CDR3 coding sequence is TGTGCCAGTAGTAACACAGGGGAGGCCGGGGAGACCCAGTACTTC. It encodes CASSNTGEAGETQYF.